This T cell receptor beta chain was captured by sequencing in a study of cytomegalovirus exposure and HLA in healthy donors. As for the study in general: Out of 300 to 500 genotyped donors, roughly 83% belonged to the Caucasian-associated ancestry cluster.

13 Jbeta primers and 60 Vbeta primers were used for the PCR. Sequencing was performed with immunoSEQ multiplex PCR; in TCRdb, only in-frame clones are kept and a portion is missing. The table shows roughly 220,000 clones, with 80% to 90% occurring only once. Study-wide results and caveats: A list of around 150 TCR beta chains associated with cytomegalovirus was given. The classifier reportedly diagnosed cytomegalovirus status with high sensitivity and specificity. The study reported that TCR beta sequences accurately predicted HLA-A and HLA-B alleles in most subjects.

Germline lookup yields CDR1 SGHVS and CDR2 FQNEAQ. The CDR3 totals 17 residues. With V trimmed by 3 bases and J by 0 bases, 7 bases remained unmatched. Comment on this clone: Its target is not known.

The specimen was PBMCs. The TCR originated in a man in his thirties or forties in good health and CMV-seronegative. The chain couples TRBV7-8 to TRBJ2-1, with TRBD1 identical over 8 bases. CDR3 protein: CASSFRWGQDSYNEQFF. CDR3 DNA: TGTGCCAGCAGCTTTCGTTGGGGACAGGACTCCTACAATGAGCAGTTCTTC.